Following are 3 T cell receptor beta chains from one sample sequenced in a study of blood T cell repertoires in COVID-19. Measured with immunoSEQ multiplex PCR; TCRdb has only the in-frame clones, and not every one. The data contain fewer than 200,000 clones, over 75% of them singletons. The sample taken for sequencing was PBMCs or T cells enriched from blood (not recorded which). Receptor source: a human donor with acute COVID-19. The donor label of this sample is uncertain.

V usage is TRBV27 and J usage is TRBJ2-2, with TRBD1 matching over 9 bases. The CDR3 covers 14 residues. Germline V lookup: CDR1 MNHEY, CDR2 SMNVEV (reference sequence). The junction had 5 bases not matched to a gene; V was cut back by 6 bases and J by 6 bases. CDR3 sequence (DNA): TGTGCCAGCAGCTCCAGACAGGGGGCCGGGGAGCTGTTTTTT. Translating it yields CASSSRQGAGELFF.

The chain employs TRBV19 and TRBJ1-2; D not resolved. The germline V gene encodes CDR1 LNHDA and CDR2 SQIVND (reference sequence). V lost 5 bases and J 8 bases, leaving 15 bases between the germline ends. The CDR3 runs to 13 residues. The CDR3 here is CASSQDIPAGYTF. The CDR3 nucleotides are TGTGCCAGTAGTCAAGACATACCGGCAGGCTACACCTTC.

Details on this clone: A junction boundary mismatches the germline segment, possibly from a read error. J is TRBJ2-3 and V is TRBV7-2; possibly TRBD2 for D (6 bases). The CDR3 spans 13 residues. Germline values: CDR1 SGHTA, CDR2 FQGNSA. CDR3 DNA sequence: TGTGCCAACAGCTTGGGACTGATAGATACGCAGTATTTT. It is translated as CANSLGLIDTQYF.